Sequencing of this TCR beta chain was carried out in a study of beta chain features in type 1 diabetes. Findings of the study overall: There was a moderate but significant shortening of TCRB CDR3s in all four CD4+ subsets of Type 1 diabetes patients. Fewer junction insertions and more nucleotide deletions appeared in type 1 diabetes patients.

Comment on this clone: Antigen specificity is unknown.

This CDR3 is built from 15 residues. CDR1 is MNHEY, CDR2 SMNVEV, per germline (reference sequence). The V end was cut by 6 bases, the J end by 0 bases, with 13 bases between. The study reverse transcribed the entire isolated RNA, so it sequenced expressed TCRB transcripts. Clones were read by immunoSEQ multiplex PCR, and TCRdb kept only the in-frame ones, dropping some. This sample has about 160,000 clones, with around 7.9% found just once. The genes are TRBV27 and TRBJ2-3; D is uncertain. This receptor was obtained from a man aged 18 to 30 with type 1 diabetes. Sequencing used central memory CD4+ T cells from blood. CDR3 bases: TGTGCCAGCAGCCGCCGGTCTTCTAGCACAGATACGCAGTATTTT. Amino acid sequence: CASSRRSSSTDTQYF.